This TCR beta chain stems from a study of Ad26.COV2.S vaccination and SARS-CoV-2 variants. For the study at large: Ad26.COV2.S shots went into the muscle once or twice, 56 days apart.

Regarding treatment: some 20 received Ad26.COV2.S at low or high dose, single or two shots; roughly five received placebo; per-sample allocation not given. Samples were taken on day 63 after the first vaccine or placebo injection. Assay: immunoSEQ multiplex PCR; the TCRdb copy retains only in-frame clones and omits some. This sample has roughly 350,000 clones; around 89% occur once, and the top ten carry approximately 5%. The junction had 7 bases not matched to a gene; V was cut back by 7 bases and J by 3 bases. The length of the CDR3 is 15 residues. The germline gives CDR1 MNHEY, CDR2 SVGAGI. This sequence was found in a person between 18 and 59 years old who received the Ad26.COV2.S COVID-19 vaccine or a placebo. The V call is TRBV6-5, the J call TRBJ1-5; TRBD1 matches 9 bases. The sample here was peripheral blood, taken in a trial of Ad26.COV2.S vaccine versus placebo. CDR3 nucleotides: TGTGCCAGCACCATCGACAGGGGGAACAATCAGCCCCAGCATTTT. Translation: CASTIDRGNNQPQHF.